The 8 T cell receptor beta chains below all came from one sample that was sequenced in a study of T cell responses to AZD1222 COVID-19 vaccine (dated by TCRdb to the early 2020s). To prepare the library, the immunoSEQ multiplex PCR assay was applied. This is the immuneACCESS table as TCRdb keeps it, with only in-frame sequences that have V and J called. A part of the clones is gone; compared with another copy, unresolved V genes explain less than half, and the rest is unexplained. The sample table lists fewer than 80,000 clones, approximately 90% of them with a count of one. The ten top clones hold 8% to 10% of the sample. This sample's time point label indicates: about 28 days (+/-7) after the second vaccine dose. What the treatment or condition label conveys for this sample: meningococcal conjugate vaccine given as trial control. Sequencing used peripheral blood, obtained 28 days after the second dose of the MenACWY control vaccine. These receptors came from an adult who received the MenACWY meningococcal vaccine as a control.

The chain couples TRBV3-1 (or the pseudogene TRBV3-2) to TRBJ1-4; no reliable D call. Germline lookup yields CDR1 LGHDT and CDR2 YNNKEL (reference sequence). The V end lost 4 bases, the J end lost 5 bases, and 17 bases lay between the germline ends. This CDR3 comprises 16 residues. This chain's CDR3 is CASSPEIGLYNEKLFF. The CDR3 bases are TGTGCCAGCAGCCCTGAGATAGGACTATACAATGAAAAACTGTTTTTT.

This chain uses TRBV5-6 with TRBJ1-3; D gene ambiguous. CDR1 and CDR2 from the germline V gene are SGHDT and YYEEEE. The CDR3 is made up of 15 amino acids. V gave up 0 bases and J gave up 3 bases, with 10 bases separating them. CDR3 in amino acids: CASSLDPGLGNTIYF. In nucleotides, the CDR3 is TGTGCCAGCAGCTTGGATCCCGGGCTTGGAAACACCATATATTTT.

This chain joins TRBV4-2 and TRBJ2-1; TRBD1 agrees at 8 bases. This CDR3 spans 16 amino acids. Per the germline V gene, CDR1 is LGHNA and CDR2 is YNFKEQ. After removal of 4 bases from V and 0 bases from J, the junction contained 5 bases not matched to a gene. CDR3 nucleotide sequence: TGTGCCAGCAGCCGACAGGGGTCGAGCTCCTACAATGAGCAGTTCTTC. Its translation is CASSRQGSSSYNEQFF.

The chain couples TRBV7-2 to TRBJ2-3; D remains unclear. CDR1 is SGHTA and CDR2 is FQGNSA in the germline V gene. This CDR3 contains 16 residues. Between the trimmed V and J ends, which lost 0 bases and 2 bases, there was a span of 12 bases. This CDR3 reads CASSLASNPPTDTQYF. The CDR3, as DNA: TGTGCCAGCAGCTTAGCTTCTAACCCCCCCACAGATACGCAGTATTTT.

This chain uses TRBV5-6 with TRBJ1-1; D is uncertain. CDR1 and CDR2 (germline): SGHDT, YYEEEE. V lost 0 bases and J 11 bases, leaving 8 bases between the germline ends. This CDR3 contains 11 residues. This CDR3 is CASSLGRGAFF. The CDR3 DNA sequence: TGTGCCAGCAGCTTGGGACGCGGGGCTTTCTTT.

The CDR3 region has the DNA TGTGCCAGCAGGCTATCGGGTTCTTCGGATTCACCCCTCCACTTT. Translation: CASRLSGSSDSPLHF. The gene calls are TRBV28 and TRBJ1-6, with D unclear. Germline values: CDR1 MDHEN, CDR2 SYDVKM. This CDR3 is built from 15 residues. V lost 6 bases and J lost 8, with 17 bases in between.

The J gene is TRBJ1-4, the V gene TRBV28; D ambiguous. This CDR3 spans 14 amino acids. V was clipped by 3 bases and J by 6 bases, with 11 bases between them. Germline lookup yields CDR1 MDHEN and CDR2 SYDVKM. For the CDR3, the DNA is TGTGCCAGCAGTTTTGGCGGGGATGATGAAAAACTGTTTTTT. Translation gives CASSFGGDDEKLFF.

V usage is TRBV9 and J usage is TRBJ1-1; D is ambiguous. Per germline, CDR1 SGDLS and CDR2 YYNGEE. The CDR3 runs 15 residues. Trimming cost V 0 bases and J 0 bases, with 9 bases left between them. In nucleotides, the CDR3 is TGTGCCAGCAGCGTAGGCGGGTTTCTGAACACTGAAGCTTTCTTT. This encodes CASSVGGFLNTEAFF. The variable domain in full, with the rest retrieved from reference TRBV9 and TRBJ1-1, is DSGVTQTPKHLITATGQRVTLRCSPRSGDLSVYWYQQSLDQGLQFLIQYYNGEERAKGNILERFSAQQFPDLHSELNLSSLELGDSALYFCASSVGGFLNTEAFFGQGTRLTVV.